This T cell receptor beta chain was identified during a study of cytomegalovirus exposure and HLA in healthy donors. In germline, CDR1 is LGHNA, CDR2 YSLEER. The CDR3 contains 16 residues. J lost 7 bases, V lost 1 base, and 7 bases had no gene match. Profiled with immunoSEQ multiplex PCR; TCRdb holds only in-frame clones, not every one. The sample records tens of thousands of clones, roughly nine tenths being singletons. Sequences were obtained from PBMCs. The rearrangement links TRBV4-3 to TRBJ2-1; 10 positions agree with TRBD2. The clonotype was recovered from a man in his late teens or twenties in good health and CMV-seronegative. CDR3 residues: CASSQGPSGSVNEQFF. CDR3 coding DNA: TGCGCCAGCAGCCAAGGCCCTAGCGGGAGTGTAAATGAGCAGTTCTTC.